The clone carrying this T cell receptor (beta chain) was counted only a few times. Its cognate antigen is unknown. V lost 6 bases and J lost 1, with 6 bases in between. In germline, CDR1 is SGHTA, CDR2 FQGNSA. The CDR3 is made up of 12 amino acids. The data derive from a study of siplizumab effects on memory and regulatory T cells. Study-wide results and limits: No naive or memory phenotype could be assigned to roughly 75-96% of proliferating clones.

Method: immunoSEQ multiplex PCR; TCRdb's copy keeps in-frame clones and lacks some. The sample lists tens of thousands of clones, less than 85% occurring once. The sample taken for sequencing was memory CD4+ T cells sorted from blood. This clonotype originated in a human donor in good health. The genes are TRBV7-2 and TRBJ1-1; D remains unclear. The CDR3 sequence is CASSLTNTEAFF. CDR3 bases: TGTGCCAGCAGTCTCACGAACACTGAAGCTTTCTTT. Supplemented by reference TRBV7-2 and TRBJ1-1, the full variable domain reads GAGVSQSPSNKVTEKGKDVELRCDPISGHTALYWYRQSLGQGLEFLIYFQGNSAPDKSGLPSDRFSAERTGGSVSTLTIQRTQQEDSAVYLCASSLTNTEAFFGQGTRLTVV.